This T cell receptor (beta chain) was obtained from a study of cytomegalovirus exposure and HLA in healthy donors. The CDR3 consists of 14 residues. Trimming cost V 0 bases and J 6 bases, with 12 bases left between them. Germline V gene lookup returns CDR1 SGHKS and CDR2 YYEKEE (reference sequence). General study findings and limits: In a later analysis, donors in an Asian-associated ancestry cluster reportedly had fewer N-insertions in productive TCRs than the cohort mean.

A multiplex PCR was run with 60 Vbeta primers and 13 Jbeta primers. TCRdb's table, derived via immunoSEQ multiplex PCR, lists solely in-frame clones and lacks some. Here the sample spans tens of thousands of clones, roughly 63% being singletons. As for this clone: The antigen is not known.

Everyone who donated was a healthy bone marrow donor. Donors likely had unrecorded immune exposures despite being nominally healthy when sampled. The receptor was derived from a man aged 25-40 years in good health and CMV-seropositive. Material: PBMCs. The chain is built from TRBV5-5 and TRBJ1-1; D unclear. CDR3 residues: CASSLEWEGAEAFF. The CDR3 nucleotides are TGTGCCAGCAGCTTGGAATGGGAGGGCGCTGAAGCTTTCTTT.